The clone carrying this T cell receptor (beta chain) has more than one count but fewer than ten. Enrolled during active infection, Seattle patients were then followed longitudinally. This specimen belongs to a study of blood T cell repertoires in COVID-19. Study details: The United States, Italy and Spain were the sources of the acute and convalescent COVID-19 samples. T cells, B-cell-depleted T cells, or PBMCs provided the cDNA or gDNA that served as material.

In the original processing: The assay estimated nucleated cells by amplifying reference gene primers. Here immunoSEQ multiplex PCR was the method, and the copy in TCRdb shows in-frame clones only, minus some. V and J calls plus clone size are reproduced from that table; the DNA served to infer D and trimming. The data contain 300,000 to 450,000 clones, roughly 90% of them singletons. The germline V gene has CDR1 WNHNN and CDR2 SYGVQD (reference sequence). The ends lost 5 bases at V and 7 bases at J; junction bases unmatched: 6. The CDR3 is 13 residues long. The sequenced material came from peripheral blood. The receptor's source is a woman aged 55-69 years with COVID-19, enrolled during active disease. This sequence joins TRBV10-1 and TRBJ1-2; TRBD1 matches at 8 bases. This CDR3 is CASSQDRDRGYTF. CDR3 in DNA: TGCGCCAGCAGTCAGGACAGGGATCGTGGCTACACCTTC.